This T cell receptor (beta chain) stems from a study of cytomegalovirus exposure and HLA in healthy donors. The study, taken as a whole, reports: Later on, a genetic analysis was performed. It linked a missense variant in DCLRE1C with V- and J-gene trimming of TCR beta.

As to this clone: No antigen is known for it.

The PCR made use of 60 Vbeta and 13 Jbeta primers. Generated by immunoSEQ multiplex PCR, the TCRdb table keeps only in-frame clones and is missing some. This table lists nearly 200,000 clones. Germline CDR1 reads WNHNN; CDR2 reads SYGVQD (reference sequence). V lost 4 bases and J 1 base, leaving 7 bases between the germline ends. This CDR3 comprises 14 residues. This clonotype originated in a boy younger than 18 in good health and CMV-seronegative. Sequences were obtained from PBMCs. The chain recombines TRBV10-1 with TRBJ2-2; D possibly corresponds to TRBD1 (6 bases). This CDR3 is CASSGGQNTGELFF. The CDR3 nucleotides read TGCGCCAGCAGTGGGGGACAGAACACCGGGGAGCTGTTTTTT.